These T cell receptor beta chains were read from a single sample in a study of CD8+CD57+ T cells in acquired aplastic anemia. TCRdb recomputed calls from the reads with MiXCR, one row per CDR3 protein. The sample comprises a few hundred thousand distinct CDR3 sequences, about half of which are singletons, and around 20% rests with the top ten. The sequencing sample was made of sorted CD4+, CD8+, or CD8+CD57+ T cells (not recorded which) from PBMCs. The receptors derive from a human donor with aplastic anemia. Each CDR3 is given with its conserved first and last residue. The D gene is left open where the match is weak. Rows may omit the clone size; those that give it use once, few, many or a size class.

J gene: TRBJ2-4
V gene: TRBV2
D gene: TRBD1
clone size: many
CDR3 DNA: TGTGCCAGCAGTGAAGTGAGGACCGGGACAGGGAATTTC
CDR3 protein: CASSEVRTGTGNF

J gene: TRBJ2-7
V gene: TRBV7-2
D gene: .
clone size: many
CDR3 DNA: TGTGCCAGCAGCTTAGCAGGCAAGGGCTACGAGCAGTACTTC
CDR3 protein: CASSLAGKGYEQYF

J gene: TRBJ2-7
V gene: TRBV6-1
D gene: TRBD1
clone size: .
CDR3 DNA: TGTGCCAGCAGTAGAGGGACAGGTACTCTGAGCGAGCAGTACTTC
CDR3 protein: CASSRGTGTLSEQYF

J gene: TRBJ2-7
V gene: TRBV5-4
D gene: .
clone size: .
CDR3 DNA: TGTGCCAGCAGCTTGGGGGGGGGGGCCGACGAGCAGTACTTC
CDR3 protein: CASSLGGGADEQYF

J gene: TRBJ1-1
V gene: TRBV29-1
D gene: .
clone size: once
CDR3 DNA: TGCAGCGTTGCACCAAACACTGAAGCTTTCTTT
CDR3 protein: CSVAPNTEAFF

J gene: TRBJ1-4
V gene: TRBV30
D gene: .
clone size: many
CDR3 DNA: TGTGCCTGGACAGGGTGGAATGAAAAACTGTTTTTT
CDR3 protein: CAWTGWNEKLFF

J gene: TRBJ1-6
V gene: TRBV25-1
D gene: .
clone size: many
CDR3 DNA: TGTGCCAGCAGTTCACACAGGCCAAATTCACCCCTCCACTTT
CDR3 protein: CASSSHRPNSPLHF

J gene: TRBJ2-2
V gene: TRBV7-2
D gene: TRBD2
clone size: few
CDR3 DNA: TGTGCCAGCAGCACTCACTCGGGGGGGCGTACCGGGGAGCTGTTTTTT
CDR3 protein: CASSTHSGGRTGELFF

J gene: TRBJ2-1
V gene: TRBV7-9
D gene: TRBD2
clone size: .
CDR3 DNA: TGTGCCAGCAGCTTCGTGACTAGCGGGGTGTACAATGAGCAGTTCTTC
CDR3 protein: CASSFVTSGVYNEQFF

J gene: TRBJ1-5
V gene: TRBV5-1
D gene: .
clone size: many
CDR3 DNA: TGCGCCAGCAGCTATCAGGGTGGCAATCAGCCCCAGCATTTT
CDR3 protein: CASSYQGGNQPQHF

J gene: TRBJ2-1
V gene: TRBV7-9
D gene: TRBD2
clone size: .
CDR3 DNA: TGTGCCAGCAGCCACCAGCGGGAGCTCTACAATGAGCAGTTCTTC
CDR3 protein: CASSHQRELYNEQFF

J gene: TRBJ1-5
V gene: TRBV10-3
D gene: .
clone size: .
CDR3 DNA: TGTGCCAGCAGTGAAGGGACGGATAATCAGCCCCAGCATTTT
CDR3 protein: CASSEGTDNQPQHF

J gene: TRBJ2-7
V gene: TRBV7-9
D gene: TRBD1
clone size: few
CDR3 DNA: TGTGCCAGCAGCCAGACTTACTCGGGACAGCGAGTCTACGAGCAGTACTTC
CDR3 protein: CASSQTYSGQRVYEQYF

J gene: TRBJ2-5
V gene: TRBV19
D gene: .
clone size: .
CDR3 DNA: TGTGCCAGTAGTATAGTGGGAGGGGGCGGCGAGACCCAGTACTTC
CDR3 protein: CASSIVGGGGETQYF

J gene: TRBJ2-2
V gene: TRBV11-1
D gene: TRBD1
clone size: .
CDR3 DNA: TGTGCCAGCAGCCCACTGACAGGGGACGCGAACACCGGGGAGCTGTTTTTT
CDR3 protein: CASSPLTGDANTGELFF

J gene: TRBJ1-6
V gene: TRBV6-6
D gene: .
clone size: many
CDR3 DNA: TGTGCCAGCAGCCGAACAGGGATAGGAAATTCACCCCTCCACTTT
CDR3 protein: CASSRTGIGNSPLHF

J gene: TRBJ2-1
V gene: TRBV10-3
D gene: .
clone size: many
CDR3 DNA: TGTGCCATCAGGGGGGATTTCTTATACAATGAGCAGTTCTTC
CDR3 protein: CAIRGDFLYNEQFF

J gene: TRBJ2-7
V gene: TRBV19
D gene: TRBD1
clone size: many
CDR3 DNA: TGTGCCAGTAGTATTGGGACAGGGGCCCACGAGCAGTACTTC
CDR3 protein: CASSIGTGAHEQYF

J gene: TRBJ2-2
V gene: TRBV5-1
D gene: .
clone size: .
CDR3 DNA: TGCGCCAGCAGCTTATTACCAGGGCCCACCGGGGAGCTGTTTTTT
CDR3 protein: CASSLLPGPTGELFF

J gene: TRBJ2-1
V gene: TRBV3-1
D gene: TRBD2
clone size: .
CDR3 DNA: TGTGCCAGCAGCCATAGCGGGGGGGGGTCGAATGAGCAGTCCTTC
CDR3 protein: CASSHSGGGSNEQSF

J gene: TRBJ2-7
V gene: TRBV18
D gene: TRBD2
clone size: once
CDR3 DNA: TGTGCCAGCAGCACCGGACTAGTGGCCTACGAGCAGTACTTC
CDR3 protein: CASSTGLVAYEQYF

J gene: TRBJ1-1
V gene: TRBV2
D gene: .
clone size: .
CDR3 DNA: TGTGCCCGAGGGACCGCGAACACTGAAGCTTTCTTT
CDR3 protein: CARGTANTEAFF

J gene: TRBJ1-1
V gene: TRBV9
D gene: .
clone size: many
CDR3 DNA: TGTGCCAGCAGCCGACGGAACACTGAAGCTTTCTTT
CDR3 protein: CASSRRNTEAFF

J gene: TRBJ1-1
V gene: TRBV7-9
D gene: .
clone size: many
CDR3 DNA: TGTGCCAGCAGCTTAATGCTGAACACTGAAGCTTTCTTT
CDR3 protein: CASSLMLNTEAFF

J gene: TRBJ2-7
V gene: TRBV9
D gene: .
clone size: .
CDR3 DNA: TGTGCCAGCAGCGTAGAGAGAGAGCGGTACTTC
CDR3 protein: CASSVERERYF

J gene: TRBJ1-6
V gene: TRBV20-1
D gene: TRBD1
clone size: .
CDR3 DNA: TGCAGTGCTAGAGGTAGGGACAGGGAGACGGATTCACCCCTCCACTTT
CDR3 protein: CSARGRDRETDSPLHF

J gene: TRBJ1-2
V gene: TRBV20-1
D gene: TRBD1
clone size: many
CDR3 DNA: TGCAGTGCTAGATCACAGGGGAGTAGTGGCTACACCTTC
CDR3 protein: CSARSQGSSGYTF

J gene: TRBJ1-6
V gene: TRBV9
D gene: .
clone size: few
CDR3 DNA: TGTGCCAGCAGCGTAATGGAGGATTCACCCCTCCACTTT
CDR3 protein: CASSVMEDSPLHF

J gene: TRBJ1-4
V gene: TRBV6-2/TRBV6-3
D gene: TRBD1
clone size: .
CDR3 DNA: TGTGCCAGCAGTTACGACAGGGGGGCGACTAATGAAAAACTGTTTTTT
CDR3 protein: CASSYDRGATNEKLFF

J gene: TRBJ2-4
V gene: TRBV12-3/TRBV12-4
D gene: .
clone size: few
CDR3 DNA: TGTGCCAGCAGTTCTGAATGGCAAAACATTCAGTACTTC
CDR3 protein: CASSSEWQNIQYF

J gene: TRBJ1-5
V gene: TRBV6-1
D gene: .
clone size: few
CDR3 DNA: TGTGCCAGCAGCCAGACCGACGGTAGCAATCAGCCCCAGCATTTT
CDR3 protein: CASSQTDGSNQPQHF

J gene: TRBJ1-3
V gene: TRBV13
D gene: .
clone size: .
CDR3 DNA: TGTGCCAGCAGCTTAGAAGGCAGCTCTGGAAACACCATATATTTT
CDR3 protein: CASSLEGSSGNTIYF

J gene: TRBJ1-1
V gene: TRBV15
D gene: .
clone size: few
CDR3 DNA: TGTGCCACCAGCAGGGTACGGTACGACGGGAGGACTGAAGCTTTCTTT
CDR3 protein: CATSRVRYDGRTEAFF

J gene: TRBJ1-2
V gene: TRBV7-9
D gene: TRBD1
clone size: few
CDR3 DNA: TGTGCCAGCAGCCGCATCGGGACAGACTATGGCTACACCTTC
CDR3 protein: CASSRIGTDYGYTF

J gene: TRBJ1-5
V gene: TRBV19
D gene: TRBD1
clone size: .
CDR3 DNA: TGTGCCAGTAGTGTTCGTACAGGGGGCAGCCAGCCCCAGCATTTT
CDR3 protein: CASSVRTGGSQPQHF

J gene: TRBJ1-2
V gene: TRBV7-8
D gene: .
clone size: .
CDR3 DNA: TGTGCCAGCAGCACCTACAGGGACGGAGGCTACACCTTC
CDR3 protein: CASSTYRDGGYTF

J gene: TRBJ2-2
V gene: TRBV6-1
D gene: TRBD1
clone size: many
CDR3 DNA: TGTGCCAGCAGAGTTGGGACAGTTAACACCGGGGAGCTGTTTTTT
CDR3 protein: CASRVGTVNTGELFF

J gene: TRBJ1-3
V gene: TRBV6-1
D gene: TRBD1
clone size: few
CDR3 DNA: TGTGCCAGCGATACAGGGGGCGTGGGAAACACCATATATTTT
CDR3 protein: CASDTGGVGNTIYF

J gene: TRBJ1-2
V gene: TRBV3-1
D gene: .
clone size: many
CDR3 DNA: TGTGCCAGCAGCCAACCCCGCACAGGGTATGTCGATGGCTACACCTTC
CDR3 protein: CASSQPRTGYVDGYTF

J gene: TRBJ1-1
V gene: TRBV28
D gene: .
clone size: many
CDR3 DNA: TGTGGTGCCAGTAGCAACACTGAAGCTTTCTTT
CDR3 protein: CGASSNTEAFF

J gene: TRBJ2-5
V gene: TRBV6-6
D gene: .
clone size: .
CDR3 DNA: TGTGCCAGCAGTTACGCGACCCAGTACTTC
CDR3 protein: CASSYATQYF

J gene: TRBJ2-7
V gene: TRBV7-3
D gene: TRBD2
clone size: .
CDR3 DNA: TGCGCCAGCAACTTTCAGCGGGGGGCCTCGGAGCAGTACTTC
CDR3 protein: CASNFQRGASEQYF

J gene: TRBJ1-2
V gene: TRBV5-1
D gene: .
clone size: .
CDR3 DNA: TGCGCCAGCAGCCCAACACAGGGCCCCTCCTATGGCTACACCTTC
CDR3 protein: CASSPTQGPSYGYTF

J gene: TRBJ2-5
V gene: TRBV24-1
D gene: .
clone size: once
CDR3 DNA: TGTGCCACCAGTGCTTCACCCGGGACGGGACAAGAGACCCAGTACTTC
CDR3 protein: CATSASPGTGQETQYF

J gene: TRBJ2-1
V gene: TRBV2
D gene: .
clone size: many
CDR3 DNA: TGTGCCAGCAGTGAATACGCACAGGGGCAGTTCTTC
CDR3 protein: CASSEYAQGQFF